This entry describes one T cell receptor beta chain. Terminally differentiated effector memory CD45RA+ cells were excluded by CCR7 positive selection of CD45RO-negative cells. Repertoires were generated with immunoSEQ multiplex PCR, while TCRdb's copy carries only in-frame clones and drops some. Here the sample spans 2 million or so clones, about 95% being singletons. The data are from a study of shared clonotypes between healthy human individuals. This receptor was taken from a man aged 18-30 years in good health. Source material: naive CD8+ T cells sorted from blood.

DNA of the CDR3: TGCGCCAGCAGCCGGATCTGGCGAGAGACCCAGTACTTC. Amino acids: CASSRIWRETQYF. J is TRBJ2-5 and V is TRBV5-1; D gene uncertain. Per the germline V gene, CDR1 is SGHRS and CDR2 is YFSETQ. Trimming took off 4 bases at V and 4 bases at J, with 11 bases between the two ends. The CDR3 extends over 13 amino acids. Filled out from reference TRBV5-1 and TRBJ2-5, the complete variable domain reads KAGVTQTPRYLIKTRGQQVTLSCSPISGHRSVSWYQQTPGQGLQFLFEYFSETQRNKGNFPGRFSGRQFSNSRSEMNVSTLELGDSALYLCASSRIWRETQYFGPGTRLLVL.